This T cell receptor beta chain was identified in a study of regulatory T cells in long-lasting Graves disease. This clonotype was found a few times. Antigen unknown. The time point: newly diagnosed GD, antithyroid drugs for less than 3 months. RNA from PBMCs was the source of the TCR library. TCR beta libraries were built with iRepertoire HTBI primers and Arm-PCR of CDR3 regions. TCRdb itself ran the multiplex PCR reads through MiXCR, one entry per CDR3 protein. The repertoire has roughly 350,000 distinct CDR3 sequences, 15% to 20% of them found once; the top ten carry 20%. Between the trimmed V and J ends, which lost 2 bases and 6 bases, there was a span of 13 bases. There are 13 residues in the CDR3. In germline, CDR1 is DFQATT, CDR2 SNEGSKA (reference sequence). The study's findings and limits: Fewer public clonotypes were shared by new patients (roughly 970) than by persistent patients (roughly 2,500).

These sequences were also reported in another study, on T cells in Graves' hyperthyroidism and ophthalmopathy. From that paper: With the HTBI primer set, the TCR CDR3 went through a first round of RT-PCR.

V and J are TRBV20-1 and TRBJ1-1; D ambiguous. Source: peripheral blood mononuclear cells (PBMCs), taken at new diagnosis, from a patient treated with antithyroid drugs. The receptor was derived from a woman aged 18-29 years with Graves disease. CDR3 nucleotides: TGCAGTGCTAGACGAGGGCCGTTCGCTGAAGCTTTCTTT. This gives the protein CSARRGPFAEAFF.